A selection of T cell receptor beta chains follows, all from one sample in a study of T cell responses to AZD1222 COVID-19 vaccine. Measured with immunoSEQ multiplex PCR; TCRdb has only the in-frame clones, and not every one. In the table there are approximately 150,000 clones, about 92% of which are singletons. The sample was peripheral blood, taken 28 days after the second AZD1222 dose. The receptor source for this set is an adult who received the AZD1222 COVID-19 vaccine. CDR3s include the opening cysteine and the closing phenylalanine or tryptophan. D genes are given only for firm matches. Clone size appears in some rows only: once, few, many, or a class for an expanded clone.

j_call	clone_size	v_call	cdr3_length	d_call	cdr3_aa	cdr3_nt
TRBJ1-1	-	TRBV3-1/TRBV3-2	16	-	CASSQEGFGGDNEAFF	TGTGCCAGCAGCCAAGAAGGTTTTGGGGGAGATAATGAAGCTTTCTTT
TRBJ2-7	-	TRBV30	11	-	CAWSAPQGQYF	TGTGCCTGGAGTGCCCCACAGGGACAGTACTTC
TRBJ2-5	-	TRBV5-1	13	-	CASSLWSRETQYF	TGCGCCAGCAGCTTGTGGTCGCGAGAGACCCAGTACTTC
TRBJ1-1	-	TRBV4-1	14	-	CASSQGWVNTEAFF	TGCGCCAGCAGCCAAGGATGGGTGAACACTGAAGCTTTCTTT
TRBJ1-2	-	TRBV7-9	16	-	CASSSPEGDPNYGYTF	TGTGCCAGCAGCTCCCCGGAGGGGGATCCTAACTATGGCTACACCTTC
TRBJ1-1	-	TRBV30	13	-	CAWSVGDGGGAFF	TGTGCCTGGAGTGTAGGAGACGGTGGTGGAGCTTTCTTT
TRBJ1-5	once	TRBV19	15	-	CASSIVAIDNQPQHF	TGTGCCAGTAGTATAGTAGCGATCGACAATCAGCCCCAGCATTTT
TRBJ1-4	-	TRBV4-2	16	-	CASSQDGGQSGEKLFF	TGTGCCAGCAGCCAAGATGGTGGACAGTCAGGGGAAAAACTGTTTTTT
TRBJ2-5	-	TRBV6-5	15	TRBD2	CASSSAGGGEETQYF	TGTGCCAGCAGTTCAGCGGGGGGTGGGGAAGAGACCCAGTACTTC
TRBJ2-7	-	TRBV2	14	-	CASSDAGNSYEQYF	TGTGCCAGCAGTGACGCAGGGAACTCCTACGAGCAGTACTTC
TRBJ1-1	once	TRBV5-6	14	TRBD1	CASSLGQGVTEAFF	TGTGCCAGCAGCTTGGGGCAGGGGGTCACTGAAGCTTTCTTT
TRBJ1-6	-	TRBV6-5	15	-	CASSAMTTLNSPLHF	TGTGCCAGCAGCGCCATGACCACCCTCAATTCACCCCTCCACTTT
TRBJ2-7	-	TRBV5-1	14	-	CASGQVRGSYEQYF	TGCGCCAGCGGGCAGGTGAGGGGATCCTACGAGCAGTACTTC
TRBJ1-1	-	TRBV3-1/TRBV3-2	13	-	CASSPLGNTEAFF	TGTGCCAGCAGCCCGCTAGGAAACACTGAAGCTTTCTTT
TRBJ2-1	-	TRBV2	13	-	CASRRPLVSLQFF	TGTGCCAGCCGCCGCCCACTAGTTTCCCTTCAGTTCTTC
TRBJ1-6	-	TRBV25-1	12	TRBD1	CASSQGGSPLHF	TGTGCCAGCAGTCAGGGGGGCTCACCCCTCCACTTT